These 18 T cell receptor beta chains were sequenced from one sample in a study of blood T cell repertoires in COVID-19. Using immunoSEQ multiplex PCR, the repertoire was profiled, and TCRdb retains in-frame clones only, with some absent. This table holds under 300,000 clones, around 83% found once. Sequences were obtained from peripheral blood. Receptors originate from a man of 80 years or more with acute or convalescent COVID-19.

The sample holds a few counts of this clone. The chain joins TRBV5-6 to TRBJ2-1; 7 nucleotides align to TRBD2. V lost 6 bases to trimming and J lost 5 bases; unmatched junction nucleotides: 8. The CDR3 covers 14 residues. Germline CDR1 is SGHDT and CDR2 is YYEEEE. The CDR3 loop reads CASTRDYGDNEQFF. The CDR3 nucleotides read TGTGCCAGCACCCGGGACTATGGGGACAATGAGCAGTTCTTC.

The chain links TRBV4-1 to TRBJ2-1, with 11 positions matching TRBD2. V lost 3 bases to trimming and J lost 8 bases; unmatched junction nucleotides: 6. Germline CDR1 reads MGHRA; CDR2 reads YSYEKL. CDR3 length: 15 residues. The CDR3 loop is CASSHLLAGVDEQFF. CDR3 coding DNA: TGCGCCAGCAGCCATTTACTAGCGGGAGTGGATGAGCAGTTCTTC.

The chain links TRBV21-1 to TRBJ1-4. TRBV21-1 is noted as a pseudogene. This CDR3 has 14 amino acids. CDR3 DNA sequence: TGTGCCAGCAGGTACGGGGGGGATAATGAAAAACTGTTTTTT. This translates into CASRYGGDNEKLFF.

Details on this clone: The junction departs from germline at one end; a sequencing error may be responsible. This chain joins TRBV24-1 and TRBJ2-3; TRBD2 aligns across 8 bases. There are 15 residues in the CDR3. Germline CDR1 and CDR2: KGHDR and SFDVKD. Here the CDR3 DNA reads TGTGCCGCCAGTGATCCAGCGGGAGAGGGGGATACGCAGTATTTT. It is translated as CAASDPAGEGDTQYF.

The chain combines TRBV3-1 (or the pseudogene TRBV3-2) with TRBJ1-2; TRBD1 matches 9 bases. The germline CDR1 and CDR2 sequences are LGHDT and YNNKEL (reference sequence). Trimming at V came to 4 bases and at J to 11 bases, leaving 14 bases not matched to a gene. This CDR3 is 15 amino acids long. The CDR3 loop is CASSPTPGQGRIYTF. In DNA, the CDR3 is TGTGCCAGCAGCCCCACCCCGGGACAGGGACGGATTTACACCTTC.

This sequence joins TRBV7-2 and TRBJ1-1, with D unresolved. The CDR3 is 12 residues long. Germline-derived CDR1 and CDR2 are SGHTA and FQGNSA. With 4 bases removed from V and 5 bases from J, the gap between germline ends came to 8 bases. The CDR3 coding sequence is TGTGCCAGCAGCTCAGGCAGGACTGAAGCTTTCTTT. Amino acid sequence: CASSSGRTEAFF.

The chain has TRBV6-6 and TRBJ1-6; 11 bases map to TRBD1. Germline CDR1 and CDR2: MNHNY and SVGAGI (reference sequence). The CDR3 extends over 17 amino acids. V lost 5 bases and J lost 3; bases outside the gene matches: 6. The CDR3 region has the DNA TGTGCCAGCAGTCCGGGGACAGGGGGGTTCTATAATTCACCCCTCCACTTT. It specifies CASSPGTGGFYNSPLHF.

The chain has TRBV3-1 (or the pseudogene TRBV3-2) and TRBJ2-3, with 9 positions matching TRBD2. V lost 4 bases, J lost 6 bases, and 5 bases stayed unmatched. The CDR3 extends over 14 amino acids. Germline lookup yields CDR1 LGHDT and CDR2 YNNKEL (reference sequence). CDR3 residues: CASSLGLAEDTQYF. CDR3 DNA: TGTGCCAGCAGCCTGGGACTAGCCGAGGATACGCAGTATTTT.

To note about this clone: A junction boundary mismatches the germline segment, possibly from a read error. This rearrangement joins TRBV3-1 (or the pseudogene TRBV3-2) to TRBJ2-3; 7 bases agree with TRBD2. The germline V gene encodes CDR1 LGHDT and CDR2 YNNKEL (reference sequence). This CDR3 has 13 residues. For the CDR3, the DNA is TGTGCCAGCAGCCAAGAAAGAGCGGGGCTAGCCTTTTTT. Amino acid sequence: CASSQERAGLAFF.

This chain joins TRBV7-9 and TRBJ1-1; 7 bases match TRBD1. CDR3 length: 15 residues. Germline-derived CDR1 and CDR2 are SEHNR and FQNEAQ (reference sequence). Unmatched junction bases numbered 7, after V lost 5 bases and J lost 1 base. CDR3 DNA sequence: TGTGCCAGCAGCCCTCGGACAGGATCGAACACTGAAGCTTTCTTT. Translation: CASSPRTGSNTEAFF.

The chain combines TRBV6-5 with TRBJ2-7; 10 bases agree with TRBD2. Trimming at V came to 5 bases and at J to 5 bases, leaving 9 bases not matched to a gene. This CDR3 has 15 amino acids. The germline V gene encodes CDR1 MNHEY and CDR2 SVGAGI. The chain's CDR3 is CASSSKGLAVDEQYF. The CDR3 nucleotides read TGTGCCAGCAGTAGCAAAGGACTAGCGGTGGACGAGCAGTACTTC.

The chain couples TRBV19 to TRBJ1-2, with 7 bases aligning to TRBD1. CDR3 length: 14 residues. Per germline, CDR1 LNHDA and CDR2 SQIVND (reference sequence). The V and J ends lost 6 bases and 0 bases, in that order; junction bases with no gene match: 4. CDR3 nucleotide sequence: TGTGCCAGTAGCCGGGACAGAGCTAACTATGGCTACACCTTC. Amino acids: CASSRDRANYGYTF.

CDR3 nucleotides: TGTGCCAGCAGTCTGACGGGTAATCAGCCCCAGCATTTT. It is translated as CASSLTGNQPQHF. The chain combines TRBV6-4 with TRBJ1-5; D unclear. Germline assignment: CDR1 MRHNA and CDR2 SNTAGT. Deletions cut 5 bases from V and 4 bases from J, with 9 bases between. CDR3 length equals 13 residues.

The V and J genes are TRBV3-1 (or the pseudogene TRBV3-2) and TRBJ1-3; no clear D gene. V lost 4 bases and J 4 bases, leaving 11 bases between the germline ends. CDR3 length: 14 residues. Germline V lookup: CDR1 LGHDT, CDR2 YNNKEL (reference sequence). This chain's CDR3 is CASSPYDTGNTIYF. Written as DNA, the CDR3 is TGTGCCAGCAGCCCCTATGATACCGGAAACACCATATATTTT.

The gene calls are TRBV2 and TRBJ1-5, with a possible D match to TRBD1 (6 bases). The CDR3 spans 14 residues. V gave up 3 bases and J gave up 7 bases, with 13 bases separating them. Per the germline V gene, CDR1 is SNHLY and CDR2 is FYNNEI. The DNA for the CDR3 is TGTGCCAGCAGTGAGGAAGGGGGTTGGCAGCCCCAGCATTTT. Translated, it gives CASSEEGGWQPQHF.

The chain uses TRBV30 and TRBJ2-7, with 12 positions matching TRBD2. There are 15 residues in the CDR3. V lost 2 bases, J lost 6 bases, and 8 bases stayed unmatched. The V gene's germline CDR1 is GTSNPN and CDR2 SVGIG (reference sequence). The CDR3 DNA follows: TGTGCCTGGAGTCCATTGACTAGCGGGGGAATCGAGCAGTACTTC. This gives the protein CAWSPLTSGGIEQYF.

The chain employs TRBV5-6 and TRBJ2-7, with D uncertain. The V gene's germline CDR1 is SGHDT and CDR2 YYEEEE. CDR3 length equals 12 residues. V gave up 1 base and J gave up 6 bases, with 8 bases separating them. The CDR3 DNA is TGTGCCAGCAGCTTGTTTCCGGGCGAGCAGTACTTC. Amino acid sequence: CASSLFPGEQYF.

The gene calls are TRBV7-2 and TRBJ2-6; D ambiguous. CDR1 is SGHTA, CDR2 FQGNSA, per germline. The CDR3 has 13 residues. The germline V and J ends were trimmed by 5 bases and 3 bases, with 5 bases remaining between them. CDR3 sequence (DNA): TGTGCCAGCAGCCCCGGTGGGGCCAACGTCCTGACTTTC. Its protein product is CASSPGGANVLTF.